This T cell receptor (beta chain) was profiled in a study of cytomegalovirus exposure and HLA in healthy donors. Trimming removed 10 bases at V and 4 bases at J, with 11 bases between. The CDR3 is made up of 12 amino acids. Germline loops: CDR1 MNHNS, CDR2 SASEGT. A note on this clone: Its matching antigen is unknown.

PCR involved 60 Vbeta and 13 Jbeta primers. The authors' processing: Counted up in a later analysis, unique TCR beta chains came to approximately 77 million, with around 10 million shared. Data came from immunoSEQ multiplex PCR; TCRdb stores just in-frame clones and leaves some out. V, J and clone size were drawn from that table, and D and trimming were deduced from the DNA. The sample lists over 250,000 clones, around 86% seen once, with around 4.2% in the top ten. The study's findings and limits: Sequencing likely produced, as an artifact, a cluster of highly shared sequence variants. Later analysis showed most CMV-associated TCR beta chains appearing HLA-restricted. The authors confirmed in vitro that three CMV-associated chains were specific for CMV antigens.

Sequencing was done on a sample of PBMCs. This clonotype originated in a man between 35 and 55 years old in good health and CMV-seropositive. The chain carries TRBV6-1 and TRBJ1-5; D is perhaps TRBD1 (6 bases). The CDR3 protein is CATGQRNQPQHF. The CDR3 DNA is TGTGCCACCGGACAGCGAAATCAGCCCCAGCATTTT.